Each of the 11 T cell receptor beta chains below was sequenced from the same sample in a study of blood T cell repertoires in COVID-19. The data were produced by immunoSEQ multiplex PCR, yet TCRdb's version contains in-frame clones alone and is incomplete. This table has 200,000 to 250,000 clones, less than 85% appearing once. What was sequenced was peripheral blood. Receptor source: a woman aged 80 or over with COVID-19, enrolled during active disease.

Here the CDR3 reads CASSQYREPNQPQHF. The CDR3 DNA sequence: TGTGCCAGCAGCCAGTACAGGGAGCCCAATCAGCCCCAGCATTTT. V and J are TRBV4-2 and TRBJ1-5; a weak D match, TRBD1 (6 bases). The CDR3 extends over 15 amino acids. CDR1 is LGHNA, CDR2 YNFKEQ, per germline. The V gene lost 3 bases and the J gene lost 3 bases, with 12 bases spanning the gap.

The J gene is TRBJ2-7, the V gene TRBV3-1 (or the pseudogene TRBV3-2); 10 bases agree with TRBD2. The junction had 3 bases not matched to a gene; V was cut back by 1 base and J by 6 bases. The germline V gene encodes CDR1 LGHDT and CDR2 YNNKEL (reference sequence). The CDR3 totals 14 residues. CDR3 sequence reads: CASSQVLAGTEQYF. CDR3 nucleotide sequence: TGTGCCAGCAGCCAAGTACTAGCGGGAACCGAGCAGTACTTC.

This rearrangement joins TRBV3-1 (or the pseudogene TRBV3-2) to TRBJ1-2, with TRBD1 as a possible D gene (6 bases). The CDR3 consists of 14 residues. V was pared by 3 bases and J by 2 bases, with 10 bases between. The germline gives CDR1 LGHDT, CDR2 YNNKEL (reference sequence). Written as DNA, the CDR3 is TGTGCCAGCAGCCAGGGACACCGAAACTATGGCTACACCTTC. Encoded protein: CASSQGHRNYGYTF.

This chain joins TRBV6-5 and TRBJ2-2; 7 bases match TRBD1. CDR3 length: 16 residues. With V trimmed by 2 bases and J by 6 bases, 9 bases remained unmatched. The germline CDR1 and CDR2 sequences are MNHEY and SVGAGI. The CDR3 region has the DNA TGTGCCAGCAGTTACGTGACAGGGCCGACGGCCGGGGAGCTGTTTTTT. Translation: CASSYVTGPTAGELFF.

V and J are TRBV5-1 and TRBJ1-1; D uncertain. Germline CDR1 SGHRS, CDR2 YFSETQ. V was cut by 0 bases and J by 1 base, with 7 bases left in between. The CDR3 spans 14 residues. The CDR3 sequence is CASSLEQKNTEAFF. As DNA, the CDR3 is TGCGCCAGCAGCTTGGAACAGAAGAACACTGAAGCTTTCTTT. Together with reference TRBV5-1 and TRBJ1-1, the CDR3 gives the full variable domain: KAGVTQTPRYLIKTRGQQVTLSCSPISGHRSVSWYQQTPGQGLQFLFEYFSETQRNKGNFPGRFSGRQFSNSRSEMNVSTLELGDSALYLCASSLEQKNTEAFFGQGTRLTVV.

The sample holds one count of this clone. This chain links TRBV2 with TRBJ2-5; D may be TRBD2 (6 bases). V lost 1 base to trimming and J lost 5 bases, with 20 bases between them. In germline, CDR1 is SNHLY, CDR2 FYNNEI. CDR3 length equals 17 residues. This CDR3 reads CASSEGSFGTLAETQYF. In DNA form, the CDR3 reads TGTGCCAGCAGTGAAGGGTCCTTCGGCACACTAGCCGAGACCCAGTACTTC.

The table lists this clone with a few counts. The chain joins TRBV9 to TRBJ1-2; D gene unclear. CDR1 and CDR2 (germline): SGDLS, YYNGEE. The germline V and J ends were trimmed by 0 bases and 4 bases, with 13 bases remaining between them. This CDR3 has 15 residues. CDR3 DNA sequence: TGTGCCAGCAGCGTAGCGGAACCGCCGGGCTATGGCTACACCTTC. This translates into CASSVAEPPGYGYTF.

V and J are TRBV12-3 or TRBV12-4 and TRBJ1-2; D is possibly TRBD1 (5 bases). This CDR3 comprises 12 residues. The V end lost 5 bases, the J end lost 8 bases, and 12 bases lay between the germline ends. The CDR3 here is CASSQGSLGYTF. Here the CDR3 DNA reads TGTGCCAGCAGTCAGGGTTCGTTGGGCTACACCTTC.

The chain employs TRBV3-1 (or the pseudogene TRBV3-2) and TRBJ2-7; 10 positions match TRBD1. Germline V CDR1 and CDR2: LGHDT, YNNKEL (reference sequence). The CDR3 spans 16 residues. With 5 bases clipped from V and 2 bases from J, the junction kept 9 bases outside the gene matches. CDR3 region: CASSSIGTGVTYEQYF. The CDR3, as DNA: TGTGCCAGCAGCTCGATCGGGACAGGGGTAACCTACGAGCAGTACTTC.

The chain joins TRBV9 to TRBJ2-2, with 9 bases that match TRBD2. The CDR3 length is 15 residues. Germline assignment: CDR1 SGDLS and CDR2 YYNGEE. With V trimmed by 3 bases and J by 4 bases, 4 bases remained unmatched. DNA for the CDR3: TGTGCCAGCAGCGGGGGCGGGAGGGCCACCGGGGAGCTGTTTTTT. As protein: CASSGGGRATGELFF.

This clone was picked up a small number of times. The chain joins TRBV7-9 to TRBJ2-7, with 8 bases aligning to TRBD1. Per germline, CDR1 SEHNR and CDR2 FQNEAQ (reference sequence). The CDR3 covers 17 residues. V trimming: 0 bases; J trimming: 3 bases; junction bases outside the gene matches: 10. CDR3 nucleotide sequence: TGTGCCAGCAGCTTAGCGGGTTGGGGACAGGACCTCTACGAGCAGTACTTC. This translates into CASSLAGWGQDLYEQYF.